This entry lists 11 T cell receptor beta chains sequenced from one sample in a study of glioma-infiltrating T cells. Amplification of TCR alpha and beta CDR3 regions from RNA used iRepertoire nested multiplex PCR. Via MiXCR, TCRdb re-called the multiplex PCR reads, giving one row per CDR3 protein. The sample includes about 140,000 distinct CDR3 sequences, roughly two fifths of them seen just once. The sample taken for sequencing was glioma tissue, nonneoplastic brain tissue, or PBMCs (not recorded which). The receptor set was obtained from a human donor with low-grade glioma or glioblastoma, undergoing nonglioma brain surgery, or in good health (not recorded which).

This chain joins TRBV20-1 and TRBJ2-7; D may be TRBD1 or TRBD2 (6 bases each). Trimming took off 6 bases at V and 9 bases at J, with 24 bases between the two ends. The CDR3 runs to 14 residues. The germline CDR1 and CDR2 sequences are DFQATT and SNEGSKA (reference sequence). Here the CDR3 reads CSATDRRESVVQYF. The CDR3 coding sequence is TGCAGTGCAACCGACAGGAGGGAAAGCGTTGTGCAGTACTTC.

A single count supports this clonotype. The V call is TRBV18, the J call TRBJ2-5; a possible D gene is TRBD1 (6 bases). Germline CDR1 is KGHSH and CDR2 is LQKENI. The V end lost 3 bases, the J end lost 3 bases, and 23 bases lay between the germline ends. The CDR3 has 18 amino acids. CDR3 coding DNA: TGTGCCAGCTCACCTCTTAACCGCCCGACAGGAAGGGAAGAGACCCAGTACTTC. Residues: CASSPLNRPTGREETQYF.

The sample holds many counts of this clonotype. This chain links TRBV4-3 with TRBJ2-1; D is possibly TRBD1 (6 bases). The CDR3 loop spans 17 amino acids. Per germline, CDR1 LGHNA and CDR2 YSLEER. Trimming took off 0 bases at V and 7 bases at J, with 19 bases between the two ends. The CDR3 is CASSQDYAGAHLNEQFF. The CDR3 nucleotides read TGCGCCAGCAGCCAAGATTACGCAGGGGCCCATTTGAATGAGCAGTTCTTC.

This chain connects TRBV20-1 to TRBJ1-2; 8 bases map to TRBD1. The CDR3 length is 16 residues. The V gene's germline CDR1 is DFQATT and CDR2 SNEGSKA (reference sequence). V was pared by 3 bases and J by 2 bases, with 11 bases of the junction left unmatched. The CDR3 DNA reads as TGCAGTGCTAGCGAGATCATGGACAGGGAAAACTATGGCTACACCTTC. Protein sequence: CSASEIMDRENYGYTF.

The chain carries TRBV7-9 and TRBJ1-2; D remains unclear. The CDR3 is made up of 12 amino acids. Germline V gene lookup returns CDR1 SEHNR and CDR2 FQNEAQ (reference sequence). The ends were cut back, 3 bases at V and 1 base at J, with 3 bases in the middle. CDR3 loop: CASSLGNYGYTF. The DNA of the CDR3 is TGTGCCAGCAGCTTGGGTAACTATGGCTACACCTTC.

This clonotype has a handful of counts. J is TRBJ2-2 and V is TRBV20-1; D is ambiguous. Germline CDR1 DFQATT, CDR2 SNEGSKA (reference sequence). Trimming cost V 3 bases and J 5 bases, with 7 bases left between them. The CDR3 extends over 12 amino acids. The CDR3 DNA follows: TGCAGTGCTAGCGGTAGGACCGGGGAGCTGTTTTTT. Amino acids: CSASGRTGELFF.

Sample share makes this clonotype medium-sized. The rearrangement uses TRBV6-1 and TRBJ2-1; perhaps TRBD2 as D (5 bases). Trimming removed 3 bases from V and 0 bases from J, with 12 bases in between. This CDR3 comprises 16 residues. Germline-derived CDR1 and CDR2 are MNHNS and SASEGT. Here the CDR3 DNA reads TGTGCCAGCAGTGATCCCGACTACTACTCCTACAATGAGCAGTTCTTC. Amino acids: CASSDPDYYSYNEQFF.

In this sample, this clonotype turned up a few times. The chain joins TRBV6-6 to TRBJ2-5; the D is unclear. Trimming removed 0 bases from V and 5 bases from J, with 7 bases in between. Germline V lookup: CDR1 MNHNY, CDR2 SVGAGI (reference sequence). This CDR3 is 13 amino acids long. The CDR3 spells CASSYSGLETQYF. The CDR3 coding sequence is TGTGCCAGCAGTTACTCAGGGTTGGAGACCCAGTACTTC.

This clonotype appeared many times. This chain uses TRBV20-1 with TRBJ1-2; 10 bases are a match to TRBD1. CDR1 is DFQATT, CDR2 SNEGSKA, per germline (reference sequence). There are 16 residues in the CDR3. Trimming removed 3 bases from V and 2 bases from J; junction bases left unmatched: 9. This CDR3 reads CSASTLGTGANYGYTF. The CDR3 DNA reads as TGCAGTGCTAGTACTCTTGGGACAGGGGCGAACTATGGCTACACCTTC.

This chain joins TRBV5-1 and TRBJ1-1, with TRBD1 matching 8 bases. The CDR3 sequence is 14 residues long. In germline, CDR1 is SGHRS, CDR2 YFSETQ. Germline trimming cut 4 bases from V and 5 bases from J; bases unmatched to any gene: 7. The CDR3 DNA reads as TGCGCCAGCAGCATGGGACAGGTTTGGACTGAAGCTTTCTTT. Translating gives CASSMGQVWTEAFF.

The sample holds a few counts of this clonotype. This chain connects TRBV6-2 or TRBV6-3 to TRBJ2-3, with TRBD2 as a possible D gene (5 bases). V lost 4 bases to trimming and J lost 1 base, with 9 bases between them. The CDR3 contains 14 residues. Looked up from germline, CDR1 is MNHEY and CDR2 is SVGEGT. CDR3 DNA: TGTGCCAGCAGTTCCCCCGGGGGCACAGATACGCAGTATTTT. This sequence encodes CASSSPGGTDTQYF.